The rows below give T cell receptor beta chains drawn from one sample of a study of cytomegalovirus exposure and HLA in healthy donors. Using immunoSEQ multiplex PCR, the repertoire was profiled, and TCRdb retains in-frame clones only, with some absent. The profile shows approximately 150,000 clones, 70% to 80% of them singletons. The sample taken for sequencing was PBMCs. Source of these receptors: a woman in her thirties or forties in good health and CMV-seronegative. Each CDR3 is given with its conserved first and last residue. The order of the fields is J gene, V gene, D gene, clone size, CDR3 protein, CDR3 DNA. A D gene is named only where the DNA matches it firmly. Where a row states a size, it is once, few, many or the class of an expanded clone; other rows omit it.

J gene: TRBJ2-1
V gene: TRBV1
D gene: .
clone size: .
CDR3 protein: CTSSHRTGHNEQFF
CDR3 DNA: TGCACCAGCAGCCACCGGACAGGGCACAATGAGCAGTTCTTC

J gene: TRBJ1-6
V gene: TRBV6-4
D gene: .
clone size: once
CDR3 protein: CASSRDAYSPLHF
CDR3 DNA: TGTGCCAGCAGTCGGGATGCCTATTCACCCCTCCACTTT

J gene: TRBJ1-1
V gene: TRBV19
D gene: .
clone size: .
CDR3 protein: CASSIDWGDTEAFF
CDR3 DNA: TGTGCCAGTAGTATAGATTGGGGGGACACTGAAGCTTTCTTT

J gene: TRBJ2-5
V gene: TRBV4-2
D gene: .
clone size: .
CDR3 protein: CASSQDLSRAQYF
CDR3 DNA: TGTGCCAGCAGCCAGGACCTTTCCAGGGCCCAGTACTTC

J gene: TRBJ2-3
V gene: TRBV11-3
D gene: .
clone size: .
CDR3 protein: CASNLGAIHTYTQYF
CDR3 DNA: TGTGCCAGCAACTTAGGGGCCATCCATACTTATACGCAGTATTTT

J gene: TRBJ2-3
V gene: TRBV7-8
D gene: TRBD2
clone size: .
CDR3 protein: CASTPPGVAGVGDTQYF
CDR3 DNA: TGTGCCAGCACCCCTCCGGGGGTAGCGGGAGTTGGAGATACGCAGTATTTT

J gene: TRBJ2-3
V gene: TRBV5-1
D gene: .
clone size: .
CDR3 protein: CASSGRLSGTSDTQYF
CDR3 DNA: TGCGCCAGCAGCGGTAGACTTTCTGGTACCAGCGATACGCAGTATTTT

J gene: TRBJ2-7
V gene: TRBV11-3
D gene: .
clone size: .
CDR3 protein: CASSPLPSTGYEQYF
CDR3 DNA: TGTGCCAGCAGCCCGCTCCCCTCGACAGGCTACGAGCAGTACTTC

J gene: TRBJ1-6
V gene: TRBV30
D gene: .
clone size: .
CDR3 protein: CAWSGGRDSPLHF
CDR3 DNA: TGTGCCTGGAGTGGAGGGAGGGATTCACCCCTCCACTTT

J gene: TRBJ2-3
V gene: TRBV20-1
D gene: .
clone size: .
CDR3 protein: CSASLSAEGYF
CDR3 DNA: TGCAGTGCTAGTCTTAGCGCCGAAGGGTATTTT

J gene: TRBJ1-3
V gene: TRBV9
D gene: .
clone size: few
CDR3 protein: CASSAGISNTIYF
CDR3 DNA: TGTGCCAGCAGCGCGGGGATATCCAACACCATATATTTT

J gene: TRBJ2-6
V gene: TRBV6-5
D gene: .
clone size: .
CDR3 protein: CASSYSGANGLTF
CDR3 DNA: TGTGCCAGCAGTTACTCTGGGGCCAACGGCCTGACTTTC

J gene: TRBJ1-2
V gene: TRBV2
D gene: TRBD1
clone size: .
CDR3 protein: CASSEESTAGGFYGYTF
CDR3 DNA: TGTGCCAGCAGTGAAGAGAGCACGGCAGGGGGCTTCTATGGCTACACCTTC

J gene: TRBJ2-3
V gene: TRBV2
D gene: .
clone size: .
CDR3 protein: CASRSGESTDTQYF
CDR3 DNA: TGTGCCAGCAGGAGCGGTGAATCCACAGATACGCAGTATTTT

J gene: TRBJ2-3
V gene: TRBV7-9
D gene: TRBD2
clone size: .
CDR3 protein: CASNPGLATDTQYF
CDR3 DNA: TGTGCCAGCAATCCGGGACTAGCCACAGATACGCAGTATTTT

J gene: TRBJ1-4
V gene: TRBV4-2
D gene: .
clone size: .
CDR3 protein: CASSQEKGRKLFF
CDR3 DNA: TGTGCCAGCAGCCAAGAGAAGGGGCGGAAACTGTTTTTT

J gene: TRBJ1-2
V gene: TRBV6-5
D gene: .
clone size: .
CDR3 protein: CASSEQAGKVGYTF
CDR3 DNA: TGTGCCAGCAGTGAACAGGCAGGGAAGGTTGGCTACACCTTC

J gene: TRBJ1-4
V gene: TRBV30
D gene: .
clone size: .
CDR3 protein: CAYVGLSNEKLFF
CDR3 DNA: TGTGCCTATGTCGGACTGAGTAATGAAAAACTGTTTTTT

J gene: TRBJ2-3
V gene: TRBV7-6
D gene: .
clone size: .
CDR3 protein: CASSSLNTGSRDTQYF
CDR3 DNA: TGTGCCAGCAGCTCTCTTAATACCGGGAGTAGAGATACGCAGTATTTT

J gene: TRBJ1-5
V gene: TRBV2
D gene: .
clone size: .
CDR3 protein: CASTLTRNQPQHF
CDR3 DNA: TGTGCCAGCACCCTGACACGTAATCAGCCCCAGCATTTT

J gene: TRBJ1-5
V gene: TRBV28
D gene: .
clone size: .
CDR3 protein: CASSSQAQHF
CDR3 DNA: TGTGCCAGCAGCTCCCAGGCCCAGCATTTT

J gene: TRBJ2-7
V gene: TRBV9
D gene: .
clone size: .
CDR3 protein: CASSPRLGAFYEQYF
CDR3 DNA: TGTGCCAGCAGCCCCCGCCTGGGGGCGTTTTACGAGCAGTACTTC

J gene: TRBJ1-2
V gene: TRBV28
D gene: .
clone size: .
CDR3 protein: CASSSGENYGYTF
CDR3 DNA: TGTGCCAGCAGTTCGGGGGAAAACTATGGCTACACCTTC

J gene: TRBJ2-7
V gene: TRBV9
D gene: TRBD1
clone size: .
CDR3 protein: CASSAGTGVSWAYEQYF
CDR3 DNA: TGTGCCAGCAGCGCAGGGACAGGGGTGAGTTGGGCCTACGAGCAGTACTTC

J gene: TRBJ2-5
V gene: TRBV18
D gene: .
clone size: .
CDR3 protein: CASSGETQYF
CDR3 DNA: TGTGCCAGTAGCGGAGAGACCCAGTACTTC

J gene: TRBJ1-3
V gene: TRBV15
D gene: .
clone size: .
CDR3 protein: CATSKSGASGNTIYF
CDR3 DNA: TGTGCCACCAGCAAATCAGGGGCCTCTGGAAACACCATATATTTT

J gene: TRBJ2-1
V gene: TRBV19
D gene: .
clone size: .
CDR3 protein: CASSPTSAFEQFF
CDR3 DNA: TGTGCCAGTAGCCCGACTAGTGCGTTTGAGCAGTTCTTC

J gene: TRBJ2-6
V gene: TRBV9
D gene: .
clone size: .
CDR3 protein: CASSVGGQGSSGANVLTF
CDR3 DNA: TGTGCCAGCAGCGTGGGGGGGCAGGGTAGCTCTGGGGCCAACGTCCTGACTTTC

J gene: TRBJ2-1
V gene: TRBV6-4
D gene: TRBD1
clone size: .
CDR3 protein: CASSNGQGYLEQFF
CDR3 DNA: TGTGCCAGCAGTAACGGACAGGGTTATTTGGAGCAGTTCTTC

J gene: TRBJ1-5
V gene: TRBV28
D gene: TRBD1
clone size: few
CDR3 protein: CASSTRDRGNQPQHF
CDR3 DNA: TGTGCCAGCAGTACCAGGGACAGGGGAAATCAGCCCCAGCATTTT

J gene: TRBJ2-1
V gene: TRBV4-2
D gene: TRBD2
clone size: .
CDR3 protein: CASSQELGLAGGRDEQFF
CDR3 DNA: TGTGCCAGCAGCCAAGAGCTAGGACTAGCGGGAGGGAGGGATGAGCAGTTCTTC

J gene: TRBJ1-1
V gene: TRBV7-5
D gene: .
clone size: .
CDR3 protein: CARSLEMNQNTEAFF
CDR3 DNA: TGTGCCAGAAGCCTTGAGATGAACCAGAACACTGAAGCTTTCTTT

J gene: TRBJ1-6
V gene: TRBV11-3
D gene: TRBD1
clone size: .
CDR3 protein: CASRGHGGQGNSPLHF
CDR3 DNA: TGTGCCAGCAGAGGGCACGGAGGACAGGGAAACTCACCCCTCCACTTT

J gene: TRBJ1-5
V gene: TRBV7-8
D gene: TRBD1
clone size: few
CDR3 protein: CASSSWTGNQPQHF
CDR3 DNA: TGTGCCAGCAGCAGCTGGACAGGTAATCAGCCCCAGCATTTT

J gene: TRBJ1-1
V gene: TRBV6-1
D gene: TRBD1
clone size: .
CDR3 protein: CASSLFDRGRTEAFF
CDR3 DNA: TGTGCCAGCAGCCTTTTCGACAGGGGGCGGACCGAAGCTTTCTTT

J gene: TRBJ2-2
V gene: TRBV27
D gene: TRBD1
clone size: .
CDR3 protein: CASSLSRGQGGDGGELFF
CDR3 DNA: TGTGCCAGCAGTTTATCTCGGGGACAGGGGGGAGATGGCGGGGAGCTGTTTTTT

J gene: TRBJ2-1
V gene: TRBV6-1
D gene: TRBD1
clone size: few
CDR3 protein: CASTLDRVDEQFF
CDR3 DNA: TGTGCCAGCACCCTGGACAGGGTCGATGAGCAGTTCTTC

J gene: TRBJ2-1
V gene: TRBV4-3
D gene: TRBD2
clone size: once
CDR3 protein: CASSQDLQTGGLDEQFF
CDR3 DNA: TGCGCCAGCAGCCAAGATCTTCAGACGGGGGGGCTCGATGAGCAGTTCTTC

J gene: TRBJ2-5
V gene: TRBV7-9
D gene: .
clone size: .
CDR3 protein: CSTSQSGGSGDQETQYF
CDR3 DNA: TGTTCCACCAGCCAGAGTGGAGGGTCGGGGGACCAAGAGACCCAGTACTTC